This T cell receptor beta chain was profiled in a study of metastatic and nonmetastatic thyroid tumors. Study details: Malignant and benign thyroid patients had repertoires compared in peripheral blood and tumor or nodule tissue.

This clone was detected ten times or more. In the source study's methods: A classifier for distant metastasis in papillary thyroid cancer was constructed using CDR3 differences observed across clinicopathological groups. TCRdb re-called the PCR reads via MiXCR. TCRdb assigned the V and J calls; the authors' analysis was not used. The sample yields fewer than 20,000 clones, 21% seen once. The entire patient cohort was treatment-naive prior to thyroid surgery. Germline V gene sequence: CDR1 SGHRS, CDR2 YFSETQ. Trimming cost V 2 bases and J 7 bases; bases outside gene matches: 11. The CDR3 has 15 residues.

The chain recombines TRBV5-1 with TRBJ2-7; 8 bases agree with TRBD2. Specimen: tumor tissue. The TCR was taken from a female donor with papillary thyroid cancer or a benign thyroid nodule (not recorded which). Some clones in this sample may be carry-over from other donors' samples. The CDR3 DNA sequence: TGCGCCAGCAGCTTAAGGGCGGGAGGACCGGGAGAGCAGTACTTC. This sequence encodes CASSLRAGGPGEQYF.